Listed below are T cell receptor beta chains from one sample, sequenced in a study of T-cell reconstitution after alpha-beta-depleted transplantation in children. MiXCR, applied by TCRdb to the PCR reads, yields one record per CDR3 protein. The sample carries a few hundred thousand distinct CDR3 sequences, approximately 9.8% recorded once. The specimen was PBMCs from the stem cell graft donor, collected from the stem cell graft. These receptor sequences come from a human donor who donated a stem cell graft to a child with SCID. Each CDR3 is given with its conserved first and last residue. The D gene is left open where the match is weak.

>TRBD2|TRBV2|14
CASRGTSGVGTQYF
>-|TRBV29-1|12
CSVRGNTGELFF
>TRBD1|TRBV5-1|16
CASSWTPGQGNNEQFF
>-|TRBV5-5|13
CASSGDTNEKLFF
>TRBD1|TRBV5-1|15
CASSFTGQGKDTQYF
>-|TRBV7-9|15
CASSLRWGGNTEAFF
>TRBD1|TRBV6-1|13
CASSRTGWTEAFF
>-|TRBV7-8|14
CASSLQGANYGYTF
>-|TRBV3-1|13
CASSQVGGEGYTF
>TRBD2|TRBV5-1|16
CASSGAGGLVPNEQFF
>TRBD1|TRBV5-1|15
CASSRTGTLNTEAFF
>-|TRBV5-1|14
CASSLEGGLTFAFF
>-|TRBV20-1|14
CSARDSVAGSEQYF
>-|TRBV5-1|17
CASSLISEGRMGYEQYF
>TRBD1|TRBV12-3/TRBV12-4|14
CASSPTGGFETQYF
>-|TRBV7-6|15
CASSLGTAGANVLTF
>-|TRBV7-2|15
CASSLEWGSNQPQHF
>-|TRBV6-6|13
CASSFPDYLTQYF
>-|TRBV5-4|13
CASSPDSQGTQYF
>-|TRBV11-3|15
CASSLRTSDNNEQFF
>-|TRBV20-1|16
CSASPGLQGFNSPLHF
>-|TRBV5-1|15
CASSFGGGETGELFF
>TRBD2|TRBV12-3/TRBV12-4|14
CASSILAGGPTQYF
>-|TRBV5-1|16
CASSLDLAKSAGELFF
>-|TRBV18|13
CASSPTLNTEAFF
>TRBD2|TRBV20-1|16
CSARNPVASGGVAQYF
>-|TRBV20-1|17
CSARKKTGATYNSPLHF
>-|TRBV24-1|15
CATSQPGPRTDTQYF
>-|TRBV9|14
CASSVVGSSREQYF
>-|TRBV5-1|14
CASSPEMGRTEAFF
>-|TRBV4-3|14
CASSQTGWGTEAFF
>TRBD1|TRBV2|14
CASIQGQSNEKLFF
>-|TRBV28|14
CASSSGGPNEKLFF
>TRBD1|TRBV27|16
CASSLSKGTGDYGYTF
>-|TRBV30|18
CAWGVGRRIADNTGELFF
>TRBD2|TRBV20-1|17
CSASVASGGAFYNEQFF
>-|TRBV4-2|14
CASSPQIGGTEAFF
>TRBD2|TRBV10-3|15
CAISEPAGGTDTQYF
>-|TRBV4-3|15
CASSQDVDSGYEQYF
>TRBD1|TRBV4-3|14
CASSQGGTDDEQFF
>TRBD1|TRBV3-1|17
CASSGIGQGWANTEAFF
>TRBD1|TRBV12-3/TRBV12-4|13
CASTRTGDYEQYF
>-|TRBV10-3|12
CATSGDNQPQHF
>TRBD1|TRBV20-1|15
CSARRGGMDNIEAFF
>-|TRBV5-1|12
CASSYGSYEQYF
>TRBD2|TRBV20-1|15
CSASLRGGTSNEQFF
>-|TRBV6-5|14
CASSNFRDKSGYTF
>-|TRBV6-6|12
CASSYSGLEAFF
>-|TRBV20-1|15
CSARDLASGTDTQYF
>-|TRBV12-3/TRBV12-4|14
CASSLFSGQETQYF
>-|TRBV19|13
CASSRNENTEAFF
>TRBD1|TRBV7-2|14
CASSLDQAGGTQYF
>TRBD2|TRBV11-2|16
CASGRLAGGLQETQYF
>TRBD2|TRBV29-1|12
CSVVAGMDTQYF
>-|TRBV5-1|14
CASSQGEANEKLFF
>-|TRBV11-2|15
CASSLWESSYNEQFF